These 25 T cell receptor beta chains were sequenced from one sample in a study of T-cell reconstitution after alpha-beta-depleted transplantation in children. Unique molecular identifiers were incorporated when the TCRbeta library was constructed. MiXCR, run by TCRdb on the PCR reads, gives a single entry per CDR3 protein. The table has a few hundred thousand distinct CDR3 sequences, 27% seen once. The specimen was PBMCs, collected before TCRalphabeta/CD19-depleted stem cell transplant. All receptors derive from a boy less than two years old with Wiskott-Aldrich syndrome, due to receive a stem cell transplant.

The chain carries TRBV7-3 and TRBJ2-1; perhaps D is TRBD1 or TRBD2 (5 bases each). CDR1 is SGHTA and CDR2 is FQGTGA in the germline V gene. The CDR3 has 15 amino acids. The germline V and J ends were trimmed by 0 bases and 7 bases, with 13 bases remaining between them. The CDR3 bases are TGTGCCAGCAGCTTAACTGGGACGGGCCCGAATGAGCAGTTCTTC. Translation gives CASSLTGTGPNEQFF. Full variable domain (remainder filled in from reference TRBV7-3 and TRBJ2-1): GAGVSQTPSNKVTEKGKYVELRCDPISGHTALYWYRQSLGQGPEFLIYFQGTGAADDSGLPNDRFFAVRPEGSVSTLKIQRTERGDSAVYLCASSLTGTGPNEQFFGPGTRLTVL.

The rearrangement uses TRBV5-1 and TRBJ2-7; 9 bases are a match to TRBD1. The CDR3 length is 14 residues. V shed 4 bases and J 6 bases; nucleotides not matched to a gene: 8. Germline V gene data show CDR1 as SGHRS and CDR2 as YFSETQ. CDR3 residues: CASSPRTGDGEQYF. The CDR3 DNA sequence: TGCGCCAGCAGCCCCCGGACAGGGGACGGCGAGCAGTACTTC. The variable domain in full, with the rest retrieved from reference TRBV5-1 and TRBJ2-7, is KAGVTQTPRYLIKTRGQQVTLSCSPISGHRSVSWYQQTPGQGLQFLFEYFSETQRNKGNFPGRFSGRQFSNSRSEMNVSTLELGDSALYLCASSPRTGDGEQYFGPGTRLTVT.

This clonotype was seen a few times. The chain links TRBV20-1 to TRBJ2-7; D gene uncertain. Germline lookup yields CDR1 DFQATT and CDR2 SNEGSKA (reference sequence). V was trimmed by 4 bases and J by 0 bases, leaving 7 bases between them. This CDR3 contains 12 residues. The CDR3, as DNA: TGCAGTGCTATTAGGAGCTCCTACGAGCAGTACTTC. It translates to CSAIRSSYEQYF.

This clonotype has just a few counts. This chain joins TRBV20-1 and TRBJ2-7; D unresolved. The germline CDR1 and CDR2 sequences are DFQATT and SNEGSKA (reference sequence). The V end was cut by 3 bases, the J end by 2 bases, with 8 bases between. This CDR3 comprises 12 residues. Here the CDR3 reads CSASPETYEQYF. The CDR3 DNA reads TGCAGTGCTAGCCCTGAGACCTACGAGCAGTACTTC.

This clonotype was seen a few times. J is TRBJ2-3 and V is TRBV5-1; D is undetermined. This CDR3 is built from 15 residues. Germline values: CDR1 SGHRS, CDR2 YFSETQ. Deletions cut 0 bases from V and 0 bases from J, with 8 bases between. The CDR3 DNA reads TGCGCCAGCAGCTTGGACCCGGGTAGCACAGATACGCAGTATTTT. Translating gives CASSLDPGSTDTQYF.

The chain links TRBV9 to TRBJ1-3; 7 bases align to TRBD1. The V and J ends lost 4 bases and 2 bases, in that order; junction bases with no gene match: 6. From germline, CDR1 is SGDLS and CDR2 YYNGEE. This CDR3 contains 15 residues. CDR3 in amino acids: CASSPYGQAGNTIYF. CDR3 coding DNA: TGTGCCAGCAGCCCCTACGGACAGGCTGGAAACACCATATATTTT.

V is TRBV7-8 and J is TRBJ2-7; 14 bases are a match to TRBD2. After removal of 5 bases from V and 3 bases from J, the junction contained 12 bases not matched to a gene. The length of the CDR3 is 18 residues. Germline CDR1 is SGHVS and CDR2 is FQNEAQ. The CDR3 loop reads CASSPQGLAGDRLYEQYF. CDR3 DNA sequence: TGTGCCAGCAGCCCCCAGGGACTAGCGGGAGACCGGCTCTACGAGCAGTACTTC.

J is TRBJ2-2 and V is TRBV20-1; D is undetermined. Germline V gene data show CDR1 as DFQATT and CDR2 as SNEGSKA (reference sequence). The CDR3 has 12 amino acids. V shed 2 bases and J shed 8 bases, with 9 bases lying between them. The CDR3 nucleotides read TGCAGTGCTAGAAATCGGGCGGGGGAGCTGTTTTTT. As protein: CSARNRAGELFF.

This chain links TRBV12-3 or TRBV12-4 with TRBJ1-1; 7 bases fit TRBD1. Germline trimming cut 7 bases from V and 0 bases from J; bases unmatched to any gene: 11. CDR3 length equals 16 residues. CDR3 sequence reads: CASTFILGQMNTEAFF. The DNA for the CDR3 is TGTGCCAGCACCTTTATTTTGGGACAGATGAACACTGAAGCTTTCTTT.

The V call is TRBV20-1, the J call TRBJ1-2; no reliable D call. V was pared by 5 bases and J by 1 base, with 8 bases between. This CDR3 comprises 12 residues. Germline CDR1 is DFQATT and CDR2 is SNEGSKA (reference sequence). The CDR3 bases are TGCAGTGCTTTTCGATATAACTATGGCTACACCTTC. This sequence encodes CSAFRYNYGYTF.

The genes are TRBV6-2 or TRBV6-3 and TRBJ2-1; a weak D match, TRBD2 (6 bases). The length of the CDR3 is 13 residues. The V gene's germline CDR1 is MNHEY and CDR2 SVGEGT. With 6 bases removed from V and 9 bases from J, the gap between germline ends came to 15 bases. The CDR3 nucleotides read TGTGCCAGCAGACCCCGACTAGTTGGTGAGCAGTTCTTC. This sequence encodes CASRPRLVGEQFF.

This chain links TRBV6-6 with TRBJ1-4; D unresolved. Germline lookup yields CDR1 MNHNY and CDR2 SVGAGI (reference sequence). Trimming took off 6 bases at V and 7 bases at J, with 9 bases between the two ends. This CDR3 is 12 amino acids long. The CDR3 reads CASRGSAEKLFF. DNA for the CDR3: TGTGCCAGCAGGGGATCAGCTGAAAAACTGTTTTTT.

This chain links TRBV5-1 with TRBJ2-2; D remains ambiguous. The V gene lost 0 bases and the J gene lost 1 base, with 7 bases spanning the gap. CDR3 size: 15 residues. Looked up from germline, CDR1 is SGHRS and CDR2 is YFSETQ. The chain's CDR3 is CASSLDGLNTGELFF. As DNA, the CDR3 is TGCGCCAGCAGCTTGGACGGGTTGAACACCGGGGAGCTGTTTTTT.

J is TRBJ2-7 and V is TRBV12-3 or TRBV12-4; possible D gene TRBD1, 5 bases. The CDR3 contains 13 residues. With 5 bases removed from V and 1 base from J, the gap between germline ends came to 9 bases. CDR3 nucleotides: TGTGCCAGCAGTAGGAAGGGGTCCTACGAGCAGTACTTC. It is translated as CASSRKGSYEQYF.

The chain employs TRBV27 and TRBJ2-7, with TRBD2 as a possible D gene (5 bases). The germline V gene has CDR1 MNHEY and CDR2 SMNVEV (reference sequence). This CDR3 region has 18 residues. V lost 3 bases and J 6 bases, leaving 27 bases between the germline ends. CDR3 DNA: TGTGCCAGCAGTTTTTATCGTATGGCGGGTTTGACTACCCGCGAGCAGTACTTC. Translation: CASSFYRMAGLTTREQYF.

V is TRBV5-1 and J is TRBJ1-4, with D uncertain. V gave up 7 bases and J gave up 5 bases, with 18 bases separating them. The length of the CDR3 is 15 residues. The germline CDR1 and CDR2 sequences are SGHRS and YFSETQ. The CDR3 spells CASAEVGRGNEKLFF. Written as DNA, the CDR3 is TGCGCCAGCGCAGAGGTTGGGCGAGGGAATGAAAAACTGTTTTTT. The full variable domain, with the rest looked up from reference TRBV5-1 and TRBJ1-4, is KAGVTQTPRYLIKTRGQQVTLSCSPISGHRSVSWYQQTPGQGLQFLFEYFSETQRNKGNFPGRFSGRQFSNSRSEMNVSTLELGDSALYLCASAEVGRGNEKLFFGSGTQLSVL.

The genes are TRBV14 and TRBJ2-3, with 9 bases that match TRBD2. The CDR3 covers 18 residues. Germline CDR1 is SGHDN and CDR2 is FVKESK. V lost 1 base, J lost 2 bases, and 10 bases stayed unmatched. CDR3 residues: CASSQVGLAFFFTDTQYF. The CDR3 nucleotides are TGTGCCAGCAGCCAAGTCGGACTAGCGTTTTTCTTCACAGATACGCAGTATTTT.

V gene TRBV12-3 or TRBV12-4 combines with J gene TRBJ2-3; D not certain. Between the trimmed V and J ends, which lost 3 bases and 1 base, there was a span of 11 bases. CDR3 size: 15 residues. The CDR3 DNA follows: TGTGCCAGCAGTTTTAAGGGTATGGGCACAGATACGCAGTATTTT. Its translation: CASSFKGMGTDTQYF.

This chain connects TRBV7-9 to TRBJ1-2; maybe TRBD1 (6 bases). Germline lookup yields CDR1 SEHNR and CDR2 FQNEAQ (reference sequence). CDR3 size: 15 residues. Trimming shortened V by 5 bases and J by 4 bases, and 17 bases separated the two germline ends. The CDR3 sequence: CASSRTARGRYGYTF. CDR3 DNA: TGTGCCAGCAGCCGGACAGCCCGCGGTCGCTATGGCTACACCTTC.

The CDR3 nucleotides are TGCAGTGCTAGACCAGGGACTAGCGGGACTGGGCAAGAGACCCAGTACTTC. Residues: CSARPGTSGTGQETQYF. The chain uses TRBV20-1 and TRBJ2-5, with 13 bases that match TRBD2. The V and J ends lost 2 bases and 2 bases, in that order; junction bases with no gene match: 8. The CDR3 sequence is 17 residues long. Looked up from germline, CDR1 is DFQATT and CDR2 is SNEGSKA (reference sequence).

The rearrangement links TRBV4-1 to TRBJ2-1; unclear D gene. The CDR3 sequence is 13 residues long. The ends were cut back, 1 base at V and 8 bases at J, with 9 bases in the middle. Germline V lookup: CDR1 MGHRA, CDR2 YSYEKL. The CDR3 loop reads CASSQVTGYEQFF. DNA for the CDR3: TGCGCCAGCAGCCAAGTGACGGGCTATGAGCAGTTCTTC.

This CDR3 is CASRETGSNTDTQYF. The CDR3 nucleotides are TGTGCCAGCAGGGAAACGGGATCCAACACAGATACGCAGTATTTT. This rearrangement joins TRBV2 to TRBJ2-3, with D perhaps TRBD2 (5 bases). Trimming stripped 6 bases from V and 2 bases from J, with 15 bases between. Per germline, CDR1 SNHLY and CDR2 FYNNEI. The CDR3 is 15 residues long.

The chain is built from TRBV6-1 and TRBJ2-3, with D perhaps TRBD2 (6 bases). Germline V gene data show CDR1 as MNHNS and CDR2 as SASEGT. The V end lost 6 bases, the J end lost 2 bases, and 18 bases lay between the germline ends. The CDR3 has 16 amino acids. The CDR3: CASRDQLAPLTDTQYF. The CDR3 DNA reads as TGTGCCAGCAGAGATCAACTAGCTCCCCTCACAGATACGCAGTATTTT.

This clonotype has just a few counts. This rearrangement joins TRBV5-1 to TRBJ1-1; 8 bases map to TRBD1. Germline values: CDR1 SGHRS, CDR2 YFSETQ. Losses at the gene ends were 0 bases for V and 6 bases for J; bases not matched to a gene: 4. The CDR3 totals 14 residues. This chain's CDR3 is CASSLAPGGSEAFF. The CDR3 DNA follows: TGCGCCAGCAGCTTGGCCCCAGGGGGCTCTGAAGCTTTCTTT.

The V gene is TRBV7-2, the J gene TRBJ2-3; possibly TRBD2 for D (6 bases). Trimming took off 5 bases at V and 5 bases at J, with 23 bases between the two ends. Germline V lookup: CDR1 SGHTA, CDR2 FQGNSA. This CDR3 has 17 amino acids. CDR3 DNA: TGTGCCAGCAGCGTAGTAGTGGGGGGTACCCGAGTAGATACGCAGTATTTT. Translated: CASSVVVGGTRVDTQYF.